Shown below are 21 T cell receptor beta chains from a single sample sequenced in a study of control samples from healthy donors and cancer patients. Profiling relied on immunoSEQ multiplex PCR, and the TCRdb table lists in-frame clones only, not all of them. The sample holds about 130,000 clones, around 92% seen once. The specimen was blood. These receptors all come from a woman aged 45-65 years in good health.

The chain employs TRBV18 and TRBJ1-4; D gene ambiguous. Germline loops: CDR1 KGHSH, CDR2 LQKENI. The CDR3 runs to 15 residues. The V end was cut by 3 bases, the J end by 7 bases, with 15 bases between. The CDR3 DNA reads as TGTGCCAGCTCACCCCCTCAGCGGGGTGGTGAAAAACTGTTTTTT. This encodes CASSPPQRGGEKLFF.

This CDR3 is CASSQGQGSSYEQYF. For the CDR3, the DNA is TGCGCCAGCAGTCAAGGCCAGGGGTCCTCCTACGAGCAGTACTTC. The chain recombines TRBV23-1 with TRBJ2-7; D may be TRBD1 (6 bases). TRBV23-1 is reported as an ORF; its role is uncertain. The ends were cut back, 2 bases at V and 0 bases at J, with 11 bases in the middle. This CDR3 region has 15 residues.

Details on this clone: Other DNA sequences in this specimen translate into the identical CDR3. This sequence joins TRBV9 and TRBJ2-3; 10 positions match TRBD2. This CDR3 is built from 15 residues. V lost 2 bases to trimming and J lost 1 base; unmatched junction nucleotides: 1. Germline V gene data show CDR1 as SGDLS and CDR2 as YYNGEE. The CDR3 protein is CASSVGLAGTDTQYF. Written as DNA, the CDR3 is TGTGCCAGCAGCGTCGGACTAGCGGGCACAGATACGCAGTATTTT.

The rearrangement joins TRBV5-5 to TRBJ1-1, with a weak D call TRBD1 (6 bases). Between the trimmed V and J ends, which lost 4 bases and 4 bases, there was a span of 14 bases. The CDR3 extends over 14 amino acids. Per germline, CDR1 SGHKS and CDR2 YYEKEE (reference sequence). The CDR3: CASSHTGFPTEAFF. CDR3 nucleotides: TGTGCCAGCAGCCATACAGGGTTTCCCACTGAAGCTTTCTTT.

This clone was recorded only once. The chain uses TRBV19 and TRBJ1-2; TRBD1 matches at 7 bases. The CDR3 totals 17 residues. Germline-derived CDR1 and CDR2 are LNHDA and SQIVND (reference sequence). The V gene end was trimmed by 3 bases and the J gene end by 4 bases; junction bases not matched to a gene: 14. The CDR3 reads CASSIRITGEGVYGYTF. Written as DNA, the CDR3 is TGTGCCAGTAGTATTCGCATCACAGGGGAGGGGGTCTATGGCTACACCTTC.

This chain uses TRBV7-9 with TRBJ2-2, with D possibly being TRBD1 or TRBD2 (5 bases each). The CDR3 covers 16 residues. Germline assignment: CDR1 SEHNR and CDR2 FQNEAQ (reference sequence). V lost 2 bases and J 4 bases, leaving 14 bases between the germline ends. CDR3 bases: TGTGCCAGCAGCTTAACAACAGGACTGGGCACCGGGGAGCTGTTTTTT. The encoded protein is CASSLTTGLGTGELFF.

This sequence joins TRBV5-4 and TRBJ2-2, with D hard to call. The CDR3 has 14 amino acids. Trimming removed 4 bases at V and 1 base at J, with 8 bases between. Per the germline V gene, CDR1 is SGHNT and CDR2 is YYREEE (reference sequence). The CDR3 region is CASSILGNTGELFF. DNA for the CDR3: TGTGCCAGCAGCATACTTGGGAACACCGGGGAGCTGTTTTTT.

The rearrangement uses TRBV20-1 and TRBJ2-1; TRBD1 is a possible D gene (5 bases). The germline V gene has CDR1 DFQATT and CDR2 SNEGSKA (reference sequence). V was pared by 3 bases and J by 10 bases, with 10 bases between. This CDR3 has 11 amino acids. This CDR3 is CSASESGEQFF. The DNA for the CDR3 is TGCAGTGCTAGCGAGTCAGGGGAGCAGTTCTTC.

The CDR3, as DNA: TGTGCCAGCTCACCTTACCTTTCTGGGGGCGGGGAAGCTTTCTTT. Its translation: CASSPYLSGGGEAFF. The rearrangement uses TRBV18 and TRBJ1-1; possible D gene TRBD1, 6 bases. Trimming removed 3 bases from V and 8 bases from J, with 19 bases in between. The germline gives CDR1 KGHSH, CDR2 LQKENI. The CDR3 is 15 residues long.

This clone occurred a few times. This chain connects TRBV2 to TRBJ1-5; no definite D call. The germline V gene encodes CDR1 SNHLY and CDR2 FYNNEI. The V end lost 4 bases, the J end lost 4 bases, and 5 bases lay between the germline ends. This CDR3 comprises 12 residues. CDR3 loop: CASSAVNQPQHF. Here the CDR3 DNA reads TGTGCCAGCAGTGCGGTTAATCAGCCCCAGCATTTT.

The chain couples TRBV6-5 to TRBJ2-2; a weak D match, TRBD1 (6 bases). V lost 2 bases to trimming and J lost 8 bases, with 9 bases between them. CDR1 and CDR2 from the germline V gene are MNHEY and SVGAGI. CDR3 length: 13 amino acids. CDR3 region: CASSYGGPGELFF. The CDR3 DNA is TGTGCCAGCAGTTACGGGGGCCCGGGGGAGCTGTTTTTT.

The gene calls are TRBV7-2 and TRBJ1-2; the D is unclear. V gave up 1 base and J gave up 0 bases, with 3 bases separating them. The CDR3 contains 13 residues. CDR1 SGHTA and CDR2 FQGNSA come from the germline V gene. CDR3 bases: TGTGCCAGCAGCTTAGAACCTAACTATGGCTACACCTTC. This encodes CASSLEPNYGYTF.

The chain combines TRBV29-1 with TRBJ1-2, with TRBD1 matching over 7 bases. Germline CDR1 reads SQVTM; CDR2 reads ANQGSEA. The CDR3 consists of 13 residues. V gave up 1 base and J gave up 4 bases; unmatched junction bases: 3. This CDR3 reads CSVEGQGAYGYTF. CDR3 in DNA: TGCAGCGTTGAAGGACAGGGAGCCTATGGCTACACCTTC. The variable domain in full, with the rest retrieved from reference TRBV29-1 and TRBJ1-2, is SAVISQKPSRDICQRGTSLTIQCQVDSQVTMMFWYRQQPGQSLTLIATANQGSEATYESGFVIDKFPISRPNLTFSTLTVSNMSPEDSSIYLCSVEGQGAYGYTFGSGTRLTVV.

The chain couples TRBV28 to TRBJ2-7; perhaps TRBD2 as D (5 bases). Trimming took 5 bases from V and 2 from J, leaving 13 bases between them. Germline V lookup: CDR1 MDHEN, CDR2 SYDVKM. There are 14 residues in the CDR3. CDR3 in DNA: TGTGCCAGCAGTCCCCGGGTCGGGACCTACGAGCAGTACTTC. This translates into CASSPRVGTYEQYF.

The chain links TRBV7-9 to TRBJ1-1; 8 nucleotides match TRBD1. Trimming took 4 bases from V and 9 from J; bases not matched to a gene: 4. This CDR3 comprises 12 residues. Germline V gene sequence: CDR1 SEHNR, CDR2 FQNEAQ (reference sequence). The CDR3 reads CASSSRQGKAFF. CDR3 nucleotide sequence: TGTGCCAGCAGCTCACGACAGGGGAAAGCTTTCTTT.

The V call is TRBV29-1, the J call TRBJ1-2; 10 bases match TRBD1. The CDR3 sequence is 13 residues long. Unmatched junction bases numbered 4, after V lost 3 bases and J lost 6 bases. Germline lookup yields CDR1 SQVTM and CDR2 ANQGSEA. Here the CDR3 DNA reads TGCAGCGTTGATCAGGGGACAGGGGATGGCTACACCTTC. Amino acid sequence: CSVDQGTGDGYTF.

The rearrangement uses TRBV10-3 and TRBJ2-2; 11 positions agree with TRBD2. With 2 bases clipped from V and 1 base from J, the junction kept 6 bases outside the gene matches. CDR1 and CDR2 (germline): ENHRY, SYGVKD. The length of the CDR3 is 18 residues. The chain's CDR3 is CAISEAPGLAVNTGELFF. The CDR3, as DNA: TGTGCCATCAGTGAGGCGCCGGGACTAGCGGTGAACACCGGGGAGCTGTTTTTT.

The V gene is TRBV5-5, the J gene TRBJ2-7; D is possibly TRBD1 or TRBD2 (5 bases each). This CDR3 region has 16 residues. V lost 3 bases, J lost 0 bases, and 16 bases lay in between. In germline, CDR1 is SGHKS, CDR2 YYEKEE (reference sequence). This chain's CDR3 is CASSYGGQVLSYEQYF. DNA of the CDR3: TGTGCCAGCAGCTATGGGGGTCAGGTACTCTCCTACGAGCAGTACTTC.

The chain uses TRBV7-2 and TRBJ2-7, with D uncertain. V was clipped by 0 bases and J by 2 bases, with 14 bases between them. This CDR3 has 16 residues. The germline V gene has CDR1 SGHTA and CDR2 FQGNSA. CDR3 sequence reads: CASSLAIGKYTYEQYF. The CDR3 nucleotides are TGTGCCAGCAGCTTAGCGATTGGGAAGTATACCTACGAGCAGTACTTC. Based on the CDR3 plus reference TRBV7-2 and TRBJ2-7, the full variable domain is GAGVSQSPSNKVTEKGKDVELRCDPISGHTALYWYRQSLGQGLEFLIYFQGNSAPDKSGLPSDRFSAERTGGSVSTLTIQRTQQEDSAVYLCASSLAIGKYTYEQYFGPGTRLTVT.

This sequence joins TRBV5-1 and TRBJ2-1; 13 bases align to TRBD2. J was trimmed by 1 base and V by 0 bases; bases with no gene match: 10. This CDR3 region has 20 residues. CDR1 and CDR2 from the germline V gene are SGHRS and YFSETQ. The CDR3 protein is CASSLVLALAGGLSYNEQFF. The DNA for the CDR3 is TGCGCCAGCAGCTTGGTCCTCGCACTAGCGGGGGGGCTTTCCTACAATGAGCAGTTCTTC.

This clone was seen just once. V gene TRBV3-1 (or the pseudogene TRBV3-2) combines with J gene TRBJ1-1; 7 bases match TRBD1. The CDR3 length is 14 residues. Germline V CDR1 and CDR2: LGHDT, YNNKEL (reference sequence). J was trimmed by 1 base and V by 4 bases; bases with no gene match: 3. This chain's CDR3 is CASSLDRRNTEAFF. The CDR3 DNA follows: TGTGCCAGCAGCCTGGACAGGAGGAACACTGAAGCTTTCTTT.